This T cell receptor beta chain came from a study of cytomegalovirus exposure and HLA in healthy donors. Study observations and caveats: Despite most TCR sequences being rare, some public TCRs occurred in many donors. The tendency of first-cohort TCR clusters to co-occur in the 120 or so validation repertoires emerged from a later analysis. Altogether, some 160 TCR beta chains were recorded as cytomegalovirus-associated.

On this clone itself: Its specificity is not known.

Assay: immunoSEQ multiplex PCR; the TCRdb copy retains only in-frame clones and omits some. The sample contains about 49,000 clones, roughly 92% of which appear only once. The V gene's germline CDR1 is SGDLS and CDR2 YYNGEE. CDR3 length: 16 residues. V shed 3 bases and J shed 3 bases, with 15 bases lying between them. The receptor was derived from a man between 18 and 35 years old in good health and CMV-seronegative. The chain recombines TRBV9 with TRBJ2-2, with D possibly being TRBD2 (6 bases). Sequences were obtained from PBMCs. The chain's CDR3 is CASSGDFPRDTGELFF. CDR3 nucleotides: TGTGCCAGCAGCGGGGACTTCCCGAGGGACACCGGGGAGCTGTTTTTT.